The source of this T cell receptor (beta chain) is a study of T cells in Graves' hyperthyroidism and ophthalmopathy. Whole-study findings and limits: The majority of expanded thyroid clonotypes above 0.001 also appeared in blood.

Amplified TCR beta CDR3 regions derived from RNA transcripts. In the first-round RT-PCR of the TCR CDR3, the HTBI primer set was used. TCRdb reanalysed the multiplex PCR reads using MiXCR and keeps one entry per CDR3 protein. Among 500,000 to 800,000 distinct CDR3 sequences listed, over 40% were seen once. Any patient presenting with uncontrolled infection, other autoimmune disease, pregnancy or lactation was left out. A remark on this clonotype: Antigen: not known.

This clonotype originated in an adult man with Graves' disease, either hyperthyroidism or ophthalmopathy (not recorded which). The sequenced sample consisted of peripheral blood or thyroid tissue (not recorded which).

In DNA form, the CDR3 reads TGTGCCAGCAGCGTTGCCCCGAGTGAAAATTCACCCCTCCACTTT. Protein product: CASSVAPSENSPLHF. The chain links TRBV7-8 to TRBJ1-6; unclear D gene. CDR1 SGHVS and CDR2 FQNEAQ come from the germline V gene. The CDR3 runs 15 residues. V lost 5 bases and J lost 7, with 15 bases in between. The whole variable domain, filled in from reference TRBV7-8 and TRBJ1-6, reads GAGVSQSPRYKVAKRGQDVALRCDPISGHVSLFWYQQALGQGPEFLTYFQNEAQLDKSGLPSDRFFAERPEGSVSTLKIQRTQQEDSAVYLCASSVAPSENSPLHFGNGTRLTVT.